This T cell receptor (beta chain) is from a study of human versus mouse CDR3 diversity and MHC coevolution. General study points: On average, humans showed more CDR3 deletions and insertions than mice. By iCHAO1, human TCR beta clonotypes numbered about 1.6 million, the most.

In the case of this clone: Its antigen is undetermined.

Generated by immunoSEQ multiplex PCR, the TCRdb table keeps only in-frame clones and is missing some. Of about 77,000 clones in the sample, 92% were seen once. The CDR3 contains 14 residues. The V and J ends lost 0 bases and 1 base respectively, with 6 bases between them. CDR1 and CDR2 (germline): MNHEY, SVGAGI. The TCR comes from a person aged 25 to 75 in good health. This sequence joins TRBV6-5 and TRBJ2-5; D unclear. The specimen was naive CD4+ T cells from blood. The subset here: CD45RO-negative CD62L-positive naive CD4 T cells. The CDR3 region has the DNA TGTGCCAGCAGTTACTCGTGGAGCCAAGAGACCCAGTACTTC. Translated, it gives CASSYSWSQETQYF.